This T cell receptor beta chain came from a study of vaccination effects on CD4 cells after COVID-19. The CDR3 totals 16 residues. Unmatched junction bases numbered 8, after V lost 2 bases and J lost 3 bases. Germline V lookup: CDR1 SGHTA, CDR2 FQGTGA. Pools of viral peptides were used by the ViraFEST assay to expand antigen-specific CD4+ T cells ahead of sequencing. Subsequent to ten to eleven days of culture, CD4+ T cells were isolated. Cultivation was performed at some 1.9 million PBMC per well with about 9.6 IU/ml IL-2 and approximately 9.2 ug/ml peptides added. Findings and limits, study-wide: Clones of infection and vaccine origin contracted markedly late after vaccination.

The data were produced by immunoSEQ multiplex PCR, yet TCRdb's version contains in-frame clones alone and is incomplete. The sample includes 11,000 to 15,000 clones, about 80% of them seen just once. The sample holds a few counts of this clone. Its target is unknown. This sequence was found in a human donor who received a COVID-19 vaccine. The material sequenced was CD4+ T cells from PBMCs cultured with HCoV-229E spike peptides, taken before COVID-19 vaccination. This chain joins TRBV7-3 and TRBJ1-1, with 8 bases fitting TRBD1. The chain's CDR3 is CASSLGSGGMHTEAFF. Written as DNA, the CDR3 is TGTGCCAGCAGCTTAGGGTCAGGGGGCATGCACACTGAAGCTTTCTTT.